Given below is one TCR beta chain in context. Antigen specificity is unknown. The sample is drawn from a study of long-term antiretroviral therapy in people with HIV. Study outcomes and limitations: HIV repertoires covered narrower CDR3 length ranges than controls did. Researchers lacked any data on ART adherence, viral resistance or therapy changes.

Samples were assayed with immunoSEQ v3.0 at survey level. Sequencing of each sample targeted 40,000-50,000 T-cell genomes. Method: immunoSEQ multiplex PCR; TCRdb's copy keeps in-frame clones and lacks some. The sample holds 15,000 to 20,000 clones; around four fifths are singletons and the top ten take 8.5% to 9.5%. The CDR3 totals 15 residues. Germline values: CDR1 SGHRS, CDR2 YFSETQ. V was clipped by 4 bases and J by 8 bases, with 19 bases between them. The TCR was taken from a young man with HIV. The chain joins TRBV5-1 to TRBJ2-4; D perhaps matches TRBD2 (6 bases). Sample: unsorted PBMCs, taken 0.3 years after starting antiretroviral therapy. CDR3 region: CASSNRDSGRYIQYF. In DNA form, the CDR3 reads TGCGCCAGCAGCAACCGGGACTCCGGCCGGTACATTCAGTACTTC.